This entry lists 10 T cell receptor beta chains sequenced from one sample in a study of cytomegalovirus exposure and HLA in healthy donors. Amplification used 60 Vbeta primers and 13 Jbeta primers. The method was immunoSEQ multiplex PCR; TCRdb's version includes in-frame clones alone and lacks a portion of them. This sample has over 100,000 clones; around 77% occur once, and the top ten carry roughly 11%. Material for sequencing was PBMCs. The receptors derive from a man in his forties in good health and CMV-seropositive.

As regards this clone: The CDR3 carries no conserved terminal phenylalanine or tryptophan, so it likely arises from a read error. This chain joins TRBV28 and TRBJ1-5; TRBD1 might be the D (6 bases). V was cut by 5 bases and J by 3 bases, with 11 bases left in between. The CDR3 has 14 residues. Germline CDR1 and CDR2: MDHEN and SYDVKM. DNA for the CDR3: TGTGCCAGCAGTAAGGGACAAGTCAATCAGCCCCAGCATCTT. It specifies CASSKGQVNQPQHL.

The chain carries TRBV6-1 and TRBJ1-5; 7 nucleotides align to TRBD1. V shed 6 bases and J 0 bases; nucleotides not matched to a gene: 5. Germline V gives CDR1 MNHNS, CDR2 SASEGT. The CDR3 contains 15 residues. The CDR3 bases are TGTGCCAGCAGACACGGGACAGCTAGCAATCAGCCCCAGCATTTT. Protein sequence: CASRHGTASNQPQHF.

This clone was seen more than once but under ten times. This chain's CDR3 is CASSQDALAGGAGNTIYF. CDR3 coding DNA: TGTGCCAGCAGCCAAGATGCCCTGGCCGGAGGGGCGGGAAACACCATATATTTT. This chain uses TRBV4-2 with TRBJ1-3, with a tentative D call TRBD1 (5 bases). V lost 0 bases, J lost 4 bases, and 19 bases lay in between. The CDR3 contains 18 residues. Per the germline V gene, CDR1 is LGHNA and CDR2 is YNFKEQ.

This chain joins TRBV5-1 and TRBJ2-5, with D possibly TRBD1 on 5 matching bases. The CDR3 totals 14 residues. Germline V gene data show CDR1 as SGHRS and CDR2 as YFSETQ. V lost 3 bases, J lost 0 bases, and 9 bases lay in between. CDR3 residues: CASSSRTNQETQYF. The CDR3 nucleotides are TGCGCCAGCAGCTCGCGGACAAACCAAGAGACCCAGTACTTC.

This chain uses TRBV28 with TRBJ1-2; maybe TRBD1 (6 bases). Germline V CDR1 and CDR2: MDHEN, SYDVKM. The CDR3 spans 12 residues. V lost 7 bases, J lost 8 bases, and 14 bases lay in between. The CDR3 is CASIDRLQGYTF. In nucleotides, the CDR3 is TGTGCCAGCATCGACAGGCTGCAAGGCTACACCTTC.

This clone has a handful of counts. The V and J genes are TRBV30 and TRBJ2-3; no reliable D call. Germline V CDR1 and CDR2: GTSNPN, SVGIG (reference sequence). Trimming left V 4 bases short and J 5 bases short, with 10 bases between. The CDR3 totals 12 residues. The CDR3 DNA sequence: TGTGCCTGGATCGACGGGTTAGATACGCAGTATTTT. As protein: CAWIDGLDTQYF.

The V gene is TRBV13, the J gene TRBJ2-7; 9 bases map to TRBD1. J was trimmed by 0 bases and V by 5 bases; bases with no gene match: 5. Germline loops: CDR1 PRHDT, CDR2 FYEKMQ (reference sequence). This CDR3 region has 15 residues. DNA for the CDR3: TGTGCCAGCAGCCCAGGGACAGGGACCTCCTACGAGCAGTACTTC. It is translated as CASSPGTGTSYEQYF.

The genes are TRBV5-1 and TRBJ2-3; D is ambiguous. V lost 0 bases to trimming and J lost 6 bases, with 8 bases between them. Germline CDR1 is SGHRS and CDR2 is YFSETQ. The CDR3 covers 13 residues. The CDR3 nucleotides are TGCGCCAGCAGCTTGGTAGTTGAGGATACGCAGTATTTT. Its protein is CASSLVVEDTQYF.

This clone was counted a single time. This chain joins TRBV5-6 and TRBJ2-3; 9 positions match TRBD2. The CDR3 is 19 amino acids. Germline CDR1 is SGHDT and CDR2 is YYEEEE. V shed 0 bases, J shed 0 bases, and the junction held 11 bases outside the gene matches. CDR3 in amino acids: CASSLVLAGNPASTDTQYF. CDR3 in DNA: TGTGCCAGCAGCTTGGTTCTAGCGGGGAACCCAGCTAGCACAGATACGCAGTATTTT.

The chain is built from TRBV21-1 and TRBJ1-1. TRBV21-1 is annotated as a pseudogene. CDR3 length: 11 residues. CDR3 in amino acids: CASSKRAEAFF. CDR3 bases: TGTGCCAGCAGCAAGCGGGCTGAAGCTTTCTTT.